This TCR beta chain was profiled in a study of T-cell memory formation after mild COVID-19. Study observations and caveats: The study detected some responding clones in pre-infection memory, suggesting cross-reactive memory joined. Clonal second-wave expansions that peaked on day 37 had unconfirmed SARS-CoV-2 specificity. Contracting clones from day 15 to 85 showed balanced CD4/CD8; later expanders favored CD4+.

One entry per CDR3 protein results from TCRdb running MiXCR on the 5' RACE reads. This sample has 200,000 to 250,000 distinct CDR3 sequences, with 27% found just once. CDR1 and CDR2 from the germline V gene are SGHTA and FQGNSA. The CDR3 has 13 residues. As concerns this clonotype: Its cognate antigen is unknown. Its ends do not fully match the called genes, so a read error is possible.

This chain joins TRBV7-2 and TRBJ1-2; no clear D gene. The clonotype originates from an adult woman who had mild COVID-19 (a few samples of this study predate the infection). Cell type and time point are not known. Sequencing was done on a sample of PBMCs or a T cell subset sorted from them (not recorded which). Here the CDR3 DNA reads TGTGCCAGCAGCCAGCCCCCCGGGCAGTCCTATCGGTTC. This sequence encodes CASSQPPGQSYRF.